The 20 T cell receptor beta chains below were found in one sample sequenced in a study of human T cells and chemical hapten exposure. Using its own MiXCR run on the RACE reads, TCRdb lists one record per CDR3 protein. This table holds about 190,000 distinct CDR3 sequences, roughly a quarter found once. Specified time point: patch test 3, about 24 weeks after DPC sensitization. Treatment noted: therapeutic diphenylcyclopropenone sensitization with weekly scalp DPC. Sample: whole blood, taken in connection with sensitization to the hapten diphenylcyclopropenone (DPC). Receptors originate from a woman aged 40 to 50 with alopecia areata. Some clones in this sample may be carry-over from other donors' samples.

This clonotype was seen only a few times. This chain links TRBV10-3 with TRBJ2-1, with 9 bases matching TRBD2. V trimming: 0 bases; J trimming: 5 bases; junction bases outside the gene matches: 5. Looked up from germline, CDR1 is ENHRY and CDR2 is SYGVKD. The CDR3 loop spans 16 amino acids. Written as DNA, the CDR3 is TGTGCCATCAGTGAGTCGGCAGCTAGCGGGAACAATGAGCAGTTCTTC. Translated: CAISESAASGNNEQFF.

The sample holds many counts of this clonotype. The chain recombines TRBV28 with TRBJ2-7; D is ambiguous. V dropped 3 bases and J dropped 2 bases, with 8 bases sitting between them. CDR1 MDHEN and CDR2 SYDVKM come from the germline V gene. The CDR3 has 13 amino acids. In DNA, the CDR3 is TGTGCCAGCAGTTTGAACAGTCCCTACGAGCAGTACTTC. Residues: CASSLNSPYEQYF.

This clonotype was recorded a few times. The chain combines TRBV7-2 with TRBJ2-5; TRBD2 matches 9 bases. After removal of 6 bases from V and 12 bases from J, the junction contained 8 bases not matched to a gene. Per germline, CDR1 SGHTA and CDR2 FQGNSA. This CDR3 is built from 12 residues. CDR3 region: CASSWTSERKYF. The CDR3 region has the DNA TGTGCCAGCAGTTGGACTAGCGAGAGAAAGTACTTC. Based on the CDR3 plus reference TRBV7-2 and TRBJ2-5, the full variable domain is GAGVSQSPSNKVTEKGKDVELRCDPISGHTALYWYRQSLGQGLEFLIYFQGNSAPDKSGLPSDRFSAERTGGSVSTLTIQRTQQEDSAVYLCASSWTSERKYFGPGTRLLVL.

This clonotype was observed a handful of times. The chain joins TRBV7-9 to TRBJ1-2; the match to TRBD1 covers 9 bases. CDR1 and CDR2 (germline): SEHNR, FQNEAQ (reference sequence). This CDR3 comprises 17 residues. Trimming cost V 1 base and J 4 bases; bases outside gene matches: 10. Written as DNA, the CDR3 is TGTGCCAGCAGCTTAGTGGGGACAGGGAGAGGTGTCTATGGCTACACCTTC. As protein: CASSLVGTGRGVYGYTF.

The chain couples TRBV29-1 to TRBJ2-1; no reliable D call. Germline CDR1 is SQVTM and CDR2 is ANQGSEA. CDR3 size: 11 residues. Trimming took 4 bases from V and 4 from J, leaving 5 bases between them. CDR3 sequence: CSVASYNEQFF. CDR3 coding DNA: TGCAGCGTTGCTTCATACAATGAGCAGTTCTTC.

The chain joins TRBV27 to TRBJ2-1, with 10 bases aligning to TRBD2. The V and J ends lost 1 base and 6 bases, in that order; junction bases with no gene match: 6. CDR1 is MNHEY and CDR2 is SMNVEV in the germline V gene (reference sequence). The CDR3 runs 16 residues. For the CDR3, the DNA is TGTGCCAGCAGTTTATTTTCTAGCGGGAGTGGCAATGAGCAGTTCTTC. Protein product: CASSLFSSGSGNEQFF.

This clonotype was seen a single time. This chain uses TRBV7-2 with TRBJ2-3; 7 bases line up with TRBD2. Trimming at V came to 3 bases and at J to 3 bases, leaving 12 bases not matched to a gene. Germline V lookup: CDR1 SGHTA, CDR2 FQGNSA. This CDR3 comprises 17 residues. CDR3 amino acids: CASSFRGRASTTDTQYF. Here the CDR3 DNA reads TGTGCCAGCAGCTTCCGAGGGAGGGCCTCCACAACAGATACGCAGTATTTT.

This clonotype has a handful of counts. This chain joins TRBV7-8 and TRBJ2-1, with D possibly TRBD1 on 7 matching bases. This CDR3 has 15 amino acids. The V and J ends lost 10 bases and 0 bases respectively, with 16 bases between them. The germline gives CDR1 SGHVS, CDR2 FQNEAQ. As DNA, the CDR3 is TGTGCCACCCAGGGGGGACAGAGCTCCTACAATGAGCAGTTCTTC. Its translation: CATQGGQSSYNEQFF.

V usage is TRBV5-1 and J usage is TRBJ1-1, with TRBD1 as a possible D gene (6 bases). The ends were cut back, 3 bases at V and 6 bases at J, with 18 bases in the middle. The CDR3 has 15 amino acids. Germline V gene data show CDR1 as SGHRS and CDR2 as YFSETQ. The CDR3 DNA follows: TGCGCCAGCAGCTCTGTAGGGGGGCCCGGCTCTGAAGCTTTCTTT. As protein: CASSSVGGPGSEAFF.

The chain uses TRBV6-1 and TRBJ2-2; D call uncertain. This CDR3 comprises 13 residues. Germline V lookup: CDR1 MNHNS, CDR2 SASEGT. Trimming pared 2 bases from V and 7 bases from J, leaving 8 bases between. CDR3 loop: CASSEFLSGELFF. CDR3 bases: TGTGCCAGCAGTGAATTTTTGAGCGGGGAGCTGTTTTTT.

The V gene is TRBV11-2, the J gene TRBJ2-5, with D possibly matching TRBD2 (5 bases). The CDR3 consists of 14 residues. Germline CDR1 reads SGHAT; CDR2 reads FQNNGV. With 0 bases removed from V and 7 bases from J, the gap between germline ends came to 12 bases. The CDR3 reads CASSLERHGGTQYF. CDR3 coding DNA: TGTGCCAGCAGCTTAGAGAGACACGGAGGGACCCAGTACTTC. Variable domain in full (rest from reference TRBV11-2 and TRBJ2-5): EAGVAQSPRYKIIEKRQSVAFWCNPISGHATLYWYQQILGQGPKLLIQFQNNGVVDDSQLPKDRFSAERLKGVDSTLKIQPAKLEDSAVYLCASSLERHGGTQYFGPGTRLLVL.

This chain links TRBV6-2 or TRBV6-3 with TRBJ2-7; D gene uncertain. V was shortened by 5 bases and J by 3 bases, with 8 bases between the two germline ends. The germline V gene has CDR1 MNHEY and CDR2 SVGEGT. The CDR3 has 12 amino acids. CDR3 in DNA: TGTGCCAGCAGTCCTTCAGACTACGAGCAGTACTTC. Its protein is CASSPSDYEQYF.

This chain uses TRBV10-3 with TRBJ2-7; no firm D call. In germline, CDR1 is ENHRY, CDR2 SYGVKD. This CDR3 is 12 amino acids long. Trimming pared 4 bases from V and 3 bases from J, leaving 7 bases between. The CDR3 DNA sequence: TGTGCCATCAGTGGGGCTGACTACGAGCAGTACTTC. This codes for CAISGADYEQYF.

The rearrangement joins TRBV7-9 to TRBJ2-1, with 8 bases aligning to TRBD1. The CDR3 extends over 16 amino acids. Germline CDR1 is SEHNR and CDR2 is FQNEAQ (reference sequence). V lost 1 base to trimming and J lost 4 bases; unmatched junction nucleotides: 6. The CDR3 DNA sequence: TGTGCCAGCAGCTTAGGAGACAGGGGAGCGTACAATGAGCAGTTCTTC. It specifies CASSLGDRGAYNEQFF.

Many counts were recorded for this clonotype. The chain couples TRBV10-3 to TRBJ1-1, with D perhaps matching TRBD1 (5 bases). CDR1 is ENHRY and CDR2 is SYGVKD in the germline V gene. The germline V and J ends were trimmed by 0 bases and 2 bases, with 10 bases remaining between them. This CDR3 has 15 residues. The CDR3 region is CAISESGTSNTEAFF. The DNA for the CDR3 is TGTGCCATCAGTGAGTCTGGGACTTCAAACACTGAAGCTTTCTTT.

The sample holds a few counts of this clonotype. J is TRBJ2-2 and V is TRBV12-3 or TRBV12-4; D possibly corresponds to TRBD2 (5 bases). Trimming removed 3 bases from V and 9 bases from J, with 8 bases in between. This CDR3 contains 12 residues. The CDR3 coding sequence is TGTGCCAGCAGTTTGAACGGGAGGGAGCTGTTTTTT. It translates to CASSLNGRELFF.

The CDR3 sequence is CASSLLAESSYNEQFF. Written as DNA, the CDR3 is TGTGCCAGCAGTCTTTTAGCGGAGAGCTCCTACAATGAGCAGTTCTTC. The chain is built from TRBV12-3 or TRBV12-4 and TRBJ2-1; possibly TRBD2 for D (6 bases). The CDR3 contains 16 residues. Trimming cost V 5 bases and J 0 bases, with 14 bases left between them.

This clonotype was counted a few times. V gene TRBV11-1 combines with J gene TRBJ2-7; a possible D gene is TRBD2 (5 bases). V was cut by 3 bases and J by 2 bases, with 14 bases left in between. The V gene's germline CDR1 is SGHAT and CDR2 FQDESV (reference sequence). The CDR3 consists of 15 residues. CDR3 amino acids: CASSFLRGTTYEQYF. The DNA for the CDR3 is TGTGCCAGCAGCTTTTTACGGGGAACAACCTACGAGCAGTACTTC.

This clonotype was picked up a small number of times. The CDR3 nucleotides are TGTGCCAGCAGTTTACTAGAAGATACGCAGTATTTT. It translates to CASSLLEDTQYF. The chain recombines TRBV28 with TRBJ2-3; D gene uncertain. V lost 2 bases and J 5 bases, leaving 5 bases between the germline ends. Germline V gives CDR1 MDHEN, CDR2 SYDVKM. This CDR3 is 12 amino acids long.

The chain carries TRBV7-9 and TRBJ1-6; 7 bases are shared with TRBD1. V lost 5 bases to trimming and J lost 7 bases; unmatched junction nucleotides: 8. This CDR3 comprises 15 residues. Germline lookup yields CDR1 SEHNR and CDR2 FQNEAQ (reference sequence). CDR3 amino acids: CASSLTQGDNSPLHF. The CDR3 DNA follows: TGTGCCAGCAGCCTCACTCAGGGGGACAATTCACCCCTCCACTTT.